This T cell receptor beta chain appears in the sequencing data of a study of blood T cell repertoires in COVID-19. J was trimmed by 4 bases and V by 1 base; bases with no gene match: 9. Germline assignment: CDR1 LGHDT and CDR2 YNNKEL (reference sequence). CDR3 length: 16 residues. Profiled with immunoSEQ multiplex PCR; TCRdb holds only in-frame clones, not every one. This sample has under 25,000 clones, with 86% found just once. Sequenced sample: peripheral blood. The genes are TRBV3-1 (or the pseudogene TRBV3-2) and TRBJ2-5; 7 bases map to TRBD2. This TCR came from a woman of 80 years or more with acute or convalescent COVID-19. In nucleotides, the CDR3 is TGTGCCAGCAGCCAAGGGGGGGACTACCGTCGAGAGACCCAGTACTTC. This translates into CASSQGGDYRRETQYF.